The entry below gives a single TCR beta chain sequence along with its context. The record originates from a study of T cell changes during pregnancy in multiple sclerosis. Assay: immunoSEQ multiplex PCR; the TCRdb copy retains only in-frame clones and omits some. The sample has 40,000 or so clones; roughly nine tenths are singletons. V lost 6 bases and J lost 2; bases outside the gene matches: 7. CDR3 length equals 15 residues. Germline-derived CDR1 and CDR2 are SNHLY and FYNNEI. This TCR derives from a female donor in good health, enrolled as a control in a pregnancy study. The V and J genes are TRBV2 and TRBJ1-2, with 9 positions matching TRBD1. The sequencing used peripheral blood, collected in the third trimester of pregnancy. CDR3 DNA: TGTGCCAGCAGGACCACGGGACAGGGCAACTATGGCTACACCTTC. Its translation: CASRTTGQGNYGYTF.